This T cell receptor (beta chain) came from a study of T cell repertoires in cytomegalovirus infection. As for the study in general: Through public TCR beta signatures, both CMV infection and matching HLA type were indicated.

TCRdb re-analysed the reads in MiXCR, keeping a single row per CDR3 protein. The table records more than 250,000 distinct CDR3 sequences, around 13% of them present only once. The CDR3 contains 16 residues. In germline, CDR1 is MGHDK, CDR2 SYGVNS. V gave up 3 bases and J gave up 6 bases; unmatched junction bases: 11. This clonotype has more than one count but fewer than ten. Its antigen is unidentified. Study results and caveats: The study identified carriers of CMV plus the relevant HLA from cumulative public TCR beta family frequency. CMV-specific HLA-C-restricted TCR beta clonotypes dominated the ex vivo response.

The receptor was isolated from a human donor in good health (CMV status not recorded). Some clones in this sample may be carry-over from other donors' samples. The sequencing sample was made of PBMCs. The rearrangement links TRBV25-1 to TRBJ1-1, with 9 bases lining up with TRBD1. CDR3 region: CASSDLRQGGVAEAFF. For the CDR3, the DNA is TGTGCCAGCAGTGACCTCAGACAGGGGGGAGTCGCTGAAGCTTTCTTT.